The 25 T cell receptor beta chains below all came from one sample that was sequenced in a study of blood T cell repertoires in COVID-19. Libraries were prepared by immunoSEQ multiplex PCR; TCRdb keeps only in-frame clonotypes and omits some of them. Counted here are fewer than 250,000 clones, about nine tenths occurring once; the ten biggest clones make up 1.1%. Specimen: peripheral blood. These receptors originate from a young man with acute or convalescent COVID-19.

This chain links TRBV12-3 or TRBV12-4 with TRBJ1-6; D gene unclear. Trimming cost V 5 bases and J 15 bases, with 14 bases left between them. CDR3 size: 12 residues. CDR3 region: CASSGGVVHLHF. For the CDR3, the DNA is TGTGCCAGCAGTGGAGGAGTCGTGCACCTCCACTTT.

The chain is built from TRBV28 and TRBJ2-3; TRBD2 might be the D (5 bases). The CDR3 covers 17 residues. The V end was cut by 4 bases, the J end by 8 bases, with 25 bases between. Germline CDR1 reads MDHEN; CDR2 reads SYDVKM. The CDR3 DNA reads as TGTGCCAGCAGTTCGGGGTTTGTACGGGCGGGCACGTCTACGCAGTATTTT. This sequence encodes CASSSGFVRAGTSTQYF.

This chain uses TRBV5-1 with TRBJ2-5; 12 bases map to TRBD1. CDR3 length equals 15 residues. The J segment lost 3 bases and the V segment lost 7 bases, leaving 7 bases of the junction unmatched. Looked up from germline, CDR1 is SGHRS and CDR2 is YFSETQ. CDR3 DNA sequence: TGCGCCAGCGGGGAGGGGACAGGGGGCAAAGAGACCCAGTACTTC. Translated, it gives CASGEGTGGKETQYF.

V gene TRBV4-2 combines with J gene TRBJ2-5; tentative D call: TRBD1 (6 bases). The CDR3 consists of 15 residues. Germline CDR1 LGHNA, CDR2 YNFKEQ. V lost 3 bases to trimming and J lost 1 base, with 12 bases between them. CDR3 residues: CASSQDTGTQETQYF. CDR3 DNA: TGTGCCAGCAGCCAGGACACAGGGACCCAAGAGACCCAGTACTTC.

The chain links TRBV19 to TRBJ1-2, with a weak D call TRBD1 (6 bases). V lost 5 bases and J lost 4, with 17 bases in between. The germline gives CDR1 LNHDA, CDR2 SQIVND (reference sequence). The CDR3 totals 15 residues. This CDR3 reads CASSQTTGGLYGYTF. The CDR3 bases are TGTGCCAGTAGTCAAACGACAGGTGGACTCTATGGCTACACCTTC.

The J gene is TRBJ2-1, the V gene TRBV4-1, with unresolved D. Trimming cost V 1 base and J 2 bases, with 9 bases left between them. This CDR3 contains 15 residues. Germline V gene data show CDR1 as MGHRA and CDR2 as YSYEKL. In DNA form, the CDR3 reads TGCGCCAGCAGCCAAGTTTACAACACCTACAATGAGCAGTTCTTC. Amino acid sequence: CASSQVYNTYNEQFF.

The chain couples TRBV30 to TRBJ2-7, with D tentatively TRBD1 (6 bases). The CDR3 has 14 residues. V lost 2 bases and J lost 3, with 14 bases in between. Per the germline V gene, CDR1 is GTSNPN and CDR2 is SVGIG (reference sequence). The CDR3 nucleotides read TGTGCCTGGAGTACCGGGACATCATTCTACGAGCAGTACTTC. Encoded protein: CAWSTGTSFYEQYF.

The genes are TRBV28 and TRBJ1-2; 8 bases align to TRBD1. Germline CDR1 reads MDHEN; CDR2 reads SYDVKM. The V gene end was trimmed by 6 bases and the J gene end by 7 bases; junction bases not matched to a gene: 10. The CDR3 covers 14 residues. The CDR3, as DNA: TGTGCCAGCAGACCCGGGGCAGGGGGCCTTGGCTACACCTTC. Translating gives CASRPGAGGLGYTF.

The chain uses TRBV9 and TRBJ1-2, with 8 positions matching TRBD1. The junction had 9 bases not matched to a gene; V was cut back by 0 bases and J by 8 bases. The length of the CDR3 is 15 residues. In germline, CDR1 is SGDLS, CDR2 YYNGEE. CDR3 sequence (DNA): TGTGCCAGCAGCGTAGCGGCAGGGGGCAAAGAGGGCTACACCTTC. Translated: CASSVAAGGKEGYTF.

The rearrangement uses TRBV28 and TRBJ1-5, with D possibly matching TRBD1 (5 bases). Per the germline V gene, CDR1 is MDHEN and CDR2 is SYDVKM. Trimming pared 0 bases from V and 3 bases from J, leaving 9 bases between. CDR3 length: 15 residues. The chain's CDR3 is CASSLWAGDNQPQHF. The CDR3 nucleotides are TGTGCCAGCAGTTTATGGGCGGGGGACAATCAGCCCCAGCATTTT.

The chain uses TRBV28 and TRBJ2-2; 7 bases line up with TRBD1. Germline-derived CDR1 and CDR2 are MDHEN and SYDVKM. The junction had 3 bases not matched to a gene; V was cut back by 6 bases and J by 5 bases. The CDR3 spans 13 residues. The CDR3, as DNA: TGTGCCAGCAGAAACAGGGGAACCGGGGAGCTGTTTTTT. Translation gives CASRNRGTGELFF. The entire variable domain, with the rest obtained from reference TRBV28 and TRBJ2-2, is as follows: DVKVTQSSRYLVKRTGEKVFLECVQDMDHENMFWYRQDPGLGLRLIYFSYDVKMKEKGDIPEGYSVSREKKERFSLILESASTNQTSMYLCASRNRGTGELFFGEGSRLTVL.

The V call is TRBV19, the J call TRBJ1-5; D gene ambiguous. The CDR3 loop spans 16 amino acids. Looked up from germline, CDR1 is LNHDA and CDR2 is SQIVND (reference sequence). With 9 bases removed from V and 0 bases from J, the gap between germline ends came to 18 bases. The DNA for the CDR3 is TGTGCCAGCGGGAGTAAACAGCCGTATAGCAATCAGCCCCAGCATTTT. Amino acids: CASGSKQPYSNQPQHF.

V is TRBV18 and J is TRBJ1-2; 8 positions match TRBD1. CDR3 length equals 13 residues. J gave up 5 bases and V 5 bases, and 4 bases lay outside the gene matches. Germline V gene sequence: CDR1 KGHSH, CDR2 LQKENI. Written as DNA, the CDR3 is TGTGCCAGCTCATCAGGACAGGGTTATGGCTACACCTTC. This codes for CASSSGQGYGYTF. Supplemented by reference TRBV18 and TRBJ1-2, the full variable domain reads NAGVMQNPRHLVRRRGQEARLRCSPMKGHSHVYWYRQLPEEGLKFMVYLQKENIIDESGMPKERFSAEFPKEGPSILRIQQVVRGDSAAYFCASSSGQGYGYTFGSGTRLTVV.

To note about this clone: Other DNA sequences within the sample encode an identical CDR3. The chain carries TRBV7-9 and TRBJ2-1; D remains ambiguous. This CDR3 region has 13 residues. From germline, CDR1 is SEHNR and CDR2 FQNEAQ (reference sequence). V lost 2 bases and J 1 base, leaving 3 bases between the germline ends. In DNA, the CDR3 is TGTGCCAGCAGCTTATCATCCTACAATGAGCAGTTCTTC. This translates into CASSLSSYNEQFF.

The chain couples TRBV11-1 to TRBJ1-2, with 8 bases lining up with TRBD1. Germline loops: CDR1 SGHAT, CDR2 FQDESV (reference sequence). The CDR3 length is 12 residues. The V and J ends lost 5 bases and 7 bases, in that order; junction bases with no gene match: 3. The CDR3 spells CASSPDRGGYTF. For the CDR3, the DNA is TGTGCCAGCAGCCCTGACAGGGGTGGCTACACCTTC.

The chain employs TRBV4-1 and TRBJ2-2; 10 bases line up with TRBD1. J lost 6 bases, V lost 2 bases, and 6 bases had no gene match. The CDR3 runs 16 residues. Germline V CDR1 and CDR2: MGHRA, YSYEKL. CDR3 sequence reads: CASSQPPGQGSGELFF. CDR3 DNA: TGCGCCAGCAGCCAACCTCCGGGACAGGGGTCCGGGGAGCTGTTTTTT.

The V and J genes are TRBV13 and TRBJ2-3; D is undetermined. Germline V gene data show CDR1 as PRHDT and CDR2 as FYEKMQ (reference sequence). The CDR3 runs 13 residues. V was shortened by 0 bases and J by 7 bases, with 8 bases between the two germline ends. The CDR3 loop reads CASSLGLGNTQYF. CDR3 DNA sequence: TGTGCCAGCAGCTTAGGACTCGGTAATACGCAGTATTTT.

This chain links TRBV30 with TRBJ1-6; no clear D. CDR3 length equals 15 residues. Germline CDR1 is GTSNPN and CDR2 is SVGIG (reference sequence). The germline V and J ends were trimmed by 0 bases and 7 bases, with 13 bases remaining between them. The CDR3 loop is CAWSVFLTGNSPLHF. CDR3 nucleotides: TGTGCCTGGAGTGTATTTTTAACGGGAAATTCACCCCTCCACTTT.

The V gene is TRBV7-9, the J gene TRBJ2-7; 12 bases agree with TRBD1. The CDR3 is 14 residues long. Unmatched junction bases numbered 3, after V lost 3 bases and J lost 6 bases. CDR1 SEHNR and CDR2 FQNEAQ come from the germline V gene (reference sequence). CDR3 residues: CASSLGQGAFEQYF. The CDR3 DNA is TGTGCCAGCAGCTTGGGACAGGGGGCATTCGAGCAGTACTTC.

This clone occurred a few times. The CDR3 reads CASSYSWADSGNTIYF. The CDR3 coding sequence is TGTGCCAGCAGTTACTCGTGGGCAGACTCTGGAAACACCATATATTTT. V gene TRBV6-5 combines with J gene TRBJ1-3; D is uncertain. Looked up from germline, CDR1 is MNHEY and CDR2 is SVGAGI. The V end lost 0 bases, the J end lost 0 bases, and 9 bases lay between the germline ends. This CDR3 comprises 16 residues.

This rearrangement joins TRBV27 to TRBJ1-5; a weak D match, TRBD1 (5 bases). The CDR3 extends over 15 amino acids. V shed 3 bases and J shed 6 bases, with 15 bases lying between them. The germline CDR1 and CDR2 sequences are MNHEY and SMNVEV (reference sequence). CDR3 bases: TGTGCCAGCAGTTTTTCCGGGGGTGTCGGTCAGCCCCAGCATTTT. Protein product: CASSFSGGVGQPQHF.

The table lists this clone with a few counts. The rearrangement joins TRBV6-5 to TRBJ1-2; D not certain. Germline V CDR1 and CDR2: MNHEY, SVGAGI. The CDR3 consists of 13 residues. The V gene lost 1 base and the J gene lost 5 bases, with 8 bases spanning the gap. The CDR3 sequence is CASSYFREYGYTF. In DNA form, the CDR3 reads TGTGCCAGCAGTTACTTCCGAGAATATGGCTACACCTTC.

The V gene is TRBV7-9, the J gene TRBJ1-3; 7 nucleotides line up with TRBD1. The CDR3 is 17 amino acids. CDR1 and CDR2 (germline): SEHNR, FQNEAQ (reference sequence). V shed 5 bases and J 2 bases; nucleotides not matched to a gene: 12. In DNA, the CDR3 is TGTGCCAGCAGCCCGCGACCGGGACAGTCAACTGGAAACACCATATATTTT. Amino acids: CASSPRPGQSTGNTIYF.

The V call is TRBV4-1, the J call TRBJ2-3; 8 nucleotides line up with TRBD2. This CDR3 is built from 17 residues. The J segment lost 1 base and the V segment lost 1 base, leaving 7 bases of the junction unmatched. CDR1 and CDR2 (germline): MGHRA, YSYEKL. The CDR3 reads CASSQVWTSSRTDTQYF. The CDR3 nucleotides read TGCGCCAGCAGCCAAGTCTGGACTAGCTCCCGCACAGATACGCAGTATTTT.

The J gene is TRBJ1-1, the V gene TRBV12-3 or TRBV12-4; the D gene is possibly TRBD1 (5 bases). V lost 6 bases and J lost 4, with 12 bases in between. The CDR3 runs to 13 residues. The CDR3: CASRFVGGTEAFF. The CDR3 DNA follows: TGTGCCAGCAGGTTCGTGGGGGGCACTGAAGCTTTCTTT.